The T cell receptor (beta chain) under discussion was sequenced for a study of blood T cell repertoires in COVID-19 (dated by TCRdb to the early 2020s). Background for the entire study: Samples from collaborators originated in the United States, Italy and Spain and spanned both the acute and convalescent phases of COVID-19. The prospective study material was composed of cDNA or gDNA derived from T cells, B-cell-depleted T cells, or PBMCs. The dataset comprised deeply sampled blood TCRbeta repertoires from subjects exposed to, actively infected with, or recovered from COVID-19. The repertoires were made available in a free public database intended to serve as a resource for research on the immune response to SARS-CoV-2. The samples were drawn from the first 160 participants of the ongoing ImmuneRACE study and from under 1,500 subjects provided by 6 global collaborators. A de-identified subject ID, COVID-19 status, age in years and sex were almost always included in the sample metadata. HLA class I and class II types, where available, came from metadata supplied by the sample provider rather than from assay-based typing.

Trimming accounts for 4 bases at V and 1 base at J, while the number of junction bases matched to no gene is 14. The germline V gene gives CDR1 as KGHDR and CDR2 as SFDVKD. The CDR3 contains 19 residues, cysteine and phenylalanine counted. CDR3 DNA is the only sequence kept; it has 57 bases, read in frame from the first base. Turning to this clone: The antigen it binds to is not known. Per-nucleotide qualities are absent, and no much larger clonotype sits a single base away.

What the research found in general, with its limitations: The quantity of clinical and demographic metadata differed by source and by participant and was supplied without curation.

The immunoSEQ Assay, a bias-controlled multiplex PCR, was used to amplify TCRbeta CDR3 regions from genomic DNA. The published analysis was carried out like this. Within the assay, amplification of reference gene primers was used to estimate how many nucleated cells each sample contained. Sequence reads were collapsed and filtered to measure the absolute abundance of every unique TCRbeta CDR3 rearrangement. Productive Simpson clonality was computed per sample as the square root of Simpson's diversity index over productive rearrangements. As stored in TCRdb, this immuneACCESS dataset retains in-frame rearrangements with V and J assigned. A fraction of the clones does not appear; measured against another copy, unresolved V genes explain less than half of the discrepancy, and the remainder lacks a known reason. V and J calls and clone size are as listed in that table; D and trimming were resolved from the DNA. A total of approximately 180,000 clones appear in this sample, about four fifths of them only once. Roughly an eighth of the sample belongs to the ten largest clones.

In Seattle, one collaborating source enrolled patients while the infection was active and tracked those patients longitudinally over the course of disease. The collaborating institutions used their own protocols to collect whole blood in K2EDTA tubes. For TCRbeta analysis, collaborators shipped samples as frozen whole blood, isolated PBMCs, or DNA extracted from either of those sample types. The TCR was taken from a woman older than 75 with COVID-19, enrolled during active disease. This chain joins TRBV24-1 to TRBJ2-3, and 9 junctional nucleotides match TRBD1. Sequenced material: peripheral blood. CDR3 region: CATSESYRGQGEGTDTQYF. The sequence in DNA is TGTGCCACCAGTGAGTCCTACAGGGGGCAGGGGGAGGGCACAGATACGCAGTATTTT.